What follows are 21 T cell receptor beta chains derived from one specimen sequenced in a study of OX40 agonist ivuxolimab in advanced cancers. The data were produced by immunoSEQ multiplex PCR, yet TCRdb's version contains in-frame clones alone and is incomplete. The sample lists fewer than 85,000 clones; 65% to 85% were seen once. This specimen consisted of CD4+ or CD8+ T cells sorted from blood, obtained in a trial of the OX40 agonist ivuxolimab. These receptors all come from an adult with an advanced solid tumor such as melanoma, head and neck, liver or kidney cancer.

The chain recombines TRBV4-3 with TRBJ1-4; D might be TRBD1 (5 bases). The germline gives CDR1 LGHNA, CDR2 YSLEER. The CDR3 has 16 residues. Trimming removed 0 bases at V and 4 bases at J, with 12 bases between. CDR3 in DNA: TGCGCCAGCAGCCAAGATATGGGGGGAGGTAATGAAAAACTGTTTTTT. The encoded protein is CASSQDMGGGNEKLFF.

The rearrangement uses TRBV27 and TRBJ2-1; no clear D gene. Trimming cost V 4 bases and J 5 bases, with 15 bases left between them. The CDR3 has 15 residues. Germline V gene lookup returns CDR1 MNHEY and CDR2 SMNVEV (reference sequence). The CDR3 bases are TGTGCCAGCAGTTCCACAGTCAGGCTGCACAATGAGCAGTTCTTC. It encodes CASSSTVRLHNEQFF.

The rearrangement uses TRBV5-4 and TRBJ2-1; 11 bases align to TRBD2. The CDR3 extends over 14 amino acids. Per germline, CDR1 SGHNT and CDR2 YYREEE (reference sequence). J gave up 10 bases and V 1 base, and 4 bases lay outside the gene matches. CDR3 region: CASSLLAGGTEQFF. CDR3 sequence (DNA): TGTGCCAGCAGCTTGCTAGCGGGGGGTACGGAGCAGTTCTTC. Drawing the rest from reference TRBV5-4 and TRBJ2-1, the complete variable domain is ETGVTQSPTHLIKTRGQQVTLRCSSQSGHNTVSWYQQALGQGPQFIFQYYREEENGRGNFPPRFSGLQFPNYSSELNVNALELDDSALYLCASSLLAGGTEQFFGPGTRLTVL.

The chain couples TRBV5-1 to TRBJ2-5; 8 positions agree with TRBD1. CDR3 length equals 14 residues. Germline CDR1 and CDR2: SGHRS and YFSETQ. The V gene end was trimmed by 4 bases and the J gene end by 1 base; junction bases not matched to a gene: 3. Here the CDR3 reads CASSRGQGQETQYF. The CDR3 DNA reads TGCGCCAGCAGCCGCGGACAGGGCCAAGAGACCCAGTACTTC.

The chain carries TRBV7-2 and TRBJ2-4, with D perhaps TRBD1 (5 bases). CDR1 is SGHTA, CDR2 FQGNSA, per germline. The CDR3 runs to 16 residues. V gave up 3 bases and J gave up 2 bases, with 14 bases separating them. Written as DNA, the CDR3 is TGTGCCAGCAGCTTCGAAGGGGCGAGGTCCAAAAACATTCAGTACTTC. Translation gives CASSFEGARSKNIQYF.

This clone appeared a single time. The chain has TRBV6-6 and TRBJ1-1; D is perhaps TRBD1 (5 bases). This CDR3 region has 13 residues. With 4 bases removed from V and 4 bases from J, the gap between germline ends came to 10 bases. From germline, CDR1 is MNHNY and CDR2 SVGAGI (reference sequence). The DNA for the CDR3 is TGTGCCAGCAGTTCGCTTGGGGGCACTGAAGCTTTCTTT. Translated: CASSSLGGTEAFF.

This chain uses TRBV10-3 with TRBJ2-7, with 9 bases aligning to TRBD2. The CDR3 consists of 12 residues. Per germline, CDR1 ENHRY and CDR2 SYGVKD. After removal of 8 bases from V and 5 bases from J, the junction contained 4 bases not matched to a gene. The CDR3 spells CAIGGRADEQYF. Written as DNA, the CDR3 is TGTGCCATCGGCGGGAGGGCCGACGAGCAGTACTTC.

The chain recombines TRBV28 with TRBJ2-1; 9 bases line up with TRBD1. Germline-derived CDR1 and CDR2 are MDHEN and SYDVKM. Unmatched junction bases numbered 10, after V lost 3 bases and J lost 10 bases. There are 15 residues in the CDR3. The CDR3 DNA sequence: TGTGCCAGCAGTTTTCACGGACAGGGGATAGGGGAGCAGTTCTTC. Residues: CASSFHGQGIGEQFF.

The V gene is TRBV18, the J gene TRBJ2-7; TRBD2 matches 8 bases. V lost 5 bases, J lost 0 bases, and 6 bases stayed unmatched. The CDR3 has 15 residues. Germline CDR1 and CDR2: KGHSH and LQKENI. CDR3 sequence: CASSKGLVDSYEQYF. The CDR3 DNA reads as TGTGCCAGCTCAAAGGGACTAGTCGACTCCTACGAGCAGTACTTC.

The count of this clone is one. The chain carries TRBV6-5 and TRBJ1-1; D gene ambiguous. Germline-derived CDR1 and CDR2 are MNHEY and SVGAGI. The V gene lost 9 bases and the J gene lost 2 bases, with 13 bases spanning the gap. This CDR3 spans 13 amino acids. The CDR3 loop reads CASRDSFNTEAFF. The CDR3 DNA reads TGTGCCAGTAGAGATTCTTTTAACACTGAAGCTTTCTTT.

J is TRBJ2-3 and V is TRBV7-3; TRBD2 might be the D (6 bases). V was trimmed by 5 bases and J by 0 bases, leaving 12 bases between them. Germline lookup yields CDR1 SGHTA and CDR2 FQGTGA. The CDR3 has 15 amino acids. The CDR3, as DNA: TGTGCCAGCAGCCTTTTAGCGGCCAGCACAGATACGCAGTATTTT. Protein: CASSLLAASTDTQYF.

The sample holds one count of this clone. V and J are TRBV27 and TRBJ2-2; unclear D gene. V was pared by 1 base and J by 2 bases, with 11 bases between. The CDR3 length is 16 residues. Germline CDR1 is MNHEY and CDR2 is SMNVEV (reference sequence). The DNA of the CDR3 is TGTGCCAGCAGTTTATTCACCAGGTTAAACACCGGGGAGCTGTTTTTT. Amino acids: CASSLFTRLNTGELFF.

V usage is TRBV7-9 and J usage is TRBJ1-1, with D possibly matching TRBD1 (6 bases). Trimming pared 2 bases from V and 3 bases from J, leaving 13 bases between. This CDR3 is 15 amino acids long. Germline lookup yields CDR1 SEHNR and CDR2 FQNEAQ (reference sequence). The CDR3 nucleotides read TGTGCCAGCAGCTTAAACAGGGTGAGGGACACTGAAGCTTTCTTT. Its protein is CASSLNRVRDTEAFF.

This sequence joins TRBV7-9 and TRBJ2-2, with 7 nucleotides matching TRBD1. The CDR3 spans 15 residues. Germline V gives CDR1 SEHNR, CDR2 FQNEAQ (reference sequence). J gave up 4 bases and V 5 bases, and 7 bases lay outside the gene matches. The CDR3 sequence: CASSHRQGRTGELFF. The CDR3 nucleotides read TGTGCCAGCAGCCACCGACAGGGCCGCACCGGGGAGCTGTTTTTT. Looking up the rest from reference TRBV7-9 and TRBJ2-2 gives the full variable domain: DTGVSQNPRHKITKRGQNVTFRCDPISEHNRLYWYRQTLGQGPEFLTYFQNEAQLEKSRLLSDRFSAERPKGSFSTLEIQRTEQGDSAMYLCASSHRQGRTGELFFGEGSRLTVL.

V gene TRBV29-1 combines with J gene TRBJ1-5; 7 nucleotides line up with TRBD1. The germline V gene has CDR1 SQVTM and CDR2 ANQGSEA. The CDR3 is made up of 15 amino acids. With V trimmed by 7 bases and J by 0 bases, 9 bases remained unmatched. DNA for the CDR3: TGCAGCGCAAAGGGACAGCCCTATAGCAATCAGCCCCAGCATTTT. It is translated as CSAKGQPYSNQPQHF.

This chain joins TRBV7-2 and TRBJ2-1, with D unclear. Looked up from germline, CDR1 is SGHTA and CDR2 is FQGNSA. The CDR3 loop spans 17 amino acids. The germline V and J ends were trimmed by 2 bases and 6 bases, with 20 bases remaining between them. The CDR3 DNA is TGTGCCAGCAGCTTATTCCCCCCACAAGTATCGTTCAATGAGCAGTTCTTC. It translates to CASSLFPPQVSFNEQFF.

The chain uses TRBV15 and TRBJ2-7, with D possibly TRBD1 on 5 matching bases. The CDR3 runs 12 residues. Germline loops: CDR1 LNHNV, CDR2 YYDKDF (reference sequence). Between the trimmed V and J ends, which lost 4 bases and 4 bases, there was a span of 8 bases. The CDR3 sequence: CATSNDRYEQYF. CDR3 coding DNA: TGTGCCACCAGCAATGACAGATACGAGCAGTACTTC.

The gene calls are TRBV19 and TRBJ2-1; the match to TRBD2 covers 9 bases. The V segment lost 1 base and the J segment 0 bases; nucleotides outside the gene matches: 4. The CDR3 is made up of 17 amino acids. The germline V gene has CDR1 LNHDA and CDR2 SQIVND (reference sequence). CDR3 nucleotide sequence: TGTGCCAGTAGTATAGCGCTAGCGGGGAGCTCCTACAATGAGCAGTTCTTC. It encodes CASSIALAGSSYNEQFF.

This chain links TRBV14 with TRBJ1-2, with D tentatively TRBD1 (5 bases). Germline CDR1 is SGHDN and CDR2 is FVKESK. V was clipped by 2 bases and J by 6 bases, with 10 bases between them. CDR3 length: 13 amino acids. Here the CDR3 DNA reads TGTGCCAGCAGCCAAAGCAGGGCGAATGGCTACACCTTC. Amino acids: CASSQSRANGYTF.

This clone appeared a few times. The J gene is TRBJ2-7, the V gene TRBV28; no clear D. V was cut by 3 bases and J by 5 bases, with 5 bases left in between. This CDR3 spans 11 amino acids. CDR1 and CDR2 (germline): MDHEN, SYDVKM. CDR3 sequence reads: CASSFPHEQYF. For the CDR3, the DNA is TGTGCCAGCAGTTTCCCACACGAGCAGTACTTC.

The chain joins TRBV6-6 to TRBJ1-2; no reliable D call. Germline V gene data show CDR1 as MNHNY and CDR2 as SVGAGI (reference sequence). Trimming removed 2 bases at V and 6 bases at J, with 4 bases between. The CDR3 spans 11 residues. CDR3 sequence: CASSYRNGYTF. Here the CDR3 DNA reads TGTGCCAGCAGTTACAGGAATGGCTACACCTTC.